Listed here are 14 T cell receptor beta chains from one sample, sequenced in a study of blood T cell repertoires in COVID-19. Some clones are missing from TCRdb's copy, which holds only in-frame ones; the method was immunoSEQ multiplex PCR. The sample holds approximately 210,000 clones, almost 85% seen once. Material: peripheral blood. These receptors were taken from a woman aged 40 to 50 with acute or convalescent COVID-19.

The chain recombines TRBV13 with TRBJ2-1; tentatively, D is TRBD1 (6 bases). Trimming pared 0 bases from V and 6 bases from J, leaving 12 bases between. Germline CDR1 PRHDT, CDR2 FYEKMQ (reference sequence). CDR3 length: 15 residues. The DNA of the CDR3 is TGTGCCAGCAGCTTAGGTATGGGGGCTCCCAATGAGCAGTTCTTC. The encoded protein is CASSLGMGAPNEQFF.

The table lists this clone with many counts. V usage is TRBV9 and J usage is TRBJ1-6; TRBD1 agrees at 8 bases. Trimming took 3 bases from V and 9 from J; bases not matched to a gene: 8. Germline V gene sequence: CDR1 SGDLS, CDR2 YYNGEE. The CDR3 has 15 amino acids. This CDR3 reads CASSDRTGWGSPLHF. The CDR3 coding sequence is TGTGCCAGCAGCGACCGGACAGGGTGGGGTTCACCCCTCCACTTT. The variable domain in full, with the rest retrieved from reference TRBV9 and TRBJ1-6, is DSGVTQTPKHLITATGQRVTLRCSPRSGDLSVYWYQQSLDQGLQFLIQYYNGEERAKGNILERFSAQQFPDLHSELNLSSLELGDSALYFCASSDRTGWGSPLHFGNGTRLTVT.

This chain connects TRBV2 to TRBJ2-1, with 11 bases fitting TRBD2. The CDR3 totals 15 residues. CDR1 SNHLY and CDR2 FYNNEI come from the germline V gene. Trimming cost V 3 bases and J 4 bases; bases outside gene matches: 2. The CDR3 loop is CASSEGTSGYNEQFF. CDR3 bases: TGTGCCAGCAGTGAGGGGACTAGCGGTTACAATGAGCAGTTCTTC.

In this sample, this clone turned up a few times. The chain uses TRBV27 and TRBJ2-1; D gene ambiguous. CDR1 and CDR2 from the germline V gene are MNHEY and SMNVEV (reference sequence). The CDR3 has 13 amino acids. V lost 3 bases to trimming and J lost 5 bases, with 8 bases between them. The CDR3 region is CASSLGSHNEQFF. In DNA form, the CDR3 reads TGTGCCAGCAGTTTGGGCTCTCACAATGAGCAGTTCTTC.

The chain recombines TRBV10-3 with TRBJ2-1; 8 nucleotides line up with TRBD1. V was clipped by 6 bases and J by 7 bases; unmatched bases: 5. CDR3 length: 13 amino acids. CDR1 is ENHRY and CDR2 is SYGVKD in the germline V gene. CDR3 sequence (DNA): TGTGCCATCAGCCAACAGGGGGATAATGAGCAGTTCTTC. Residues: CAISQQGDNEQFF.

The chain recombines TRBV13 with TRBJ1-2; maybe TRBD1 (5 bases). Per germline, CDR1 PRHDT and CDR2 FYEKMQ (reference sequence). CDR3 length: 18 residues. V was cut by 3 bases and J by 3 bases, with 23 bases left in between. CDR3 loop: CASSFRTTSTGRDYGYTF. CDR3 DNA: TGTGCCAGCAGCTTCCGGACAACGTCCACGGGCAGGGACTATGGCTACACCTTC.

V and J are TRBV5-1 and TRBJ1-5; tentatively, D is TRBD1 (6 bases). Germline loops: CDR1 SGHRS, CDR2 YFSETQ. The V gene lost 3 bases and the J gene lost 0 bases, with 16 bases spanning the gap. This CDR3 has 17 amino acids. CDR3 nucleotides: TGCGCCAGCAGCTATAACAGGGAGGGGGATAGCAATCAGCCCCAGCATTTT. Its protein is CASSYNREGDSNQPQHF. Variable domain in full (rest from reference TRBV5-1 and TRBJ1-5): KAGVTQTPRYLIKTRGQQVTLSCSPISGHRSVSWYQQTPGQGLQFLFEYFSETQRNKGNFPGRFSGRQFSNSRSEMNVSTLELGDSALYLCASSYNREGDSNQPQHFGDGTRLSIL.

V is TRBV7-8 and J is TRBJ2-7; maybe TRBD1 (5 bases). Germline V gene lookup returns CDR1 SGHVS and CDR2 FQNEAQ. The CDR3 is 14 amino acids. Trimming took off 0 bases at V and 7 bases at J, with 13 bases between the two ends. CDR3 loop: CASSLAGRVKEQYF. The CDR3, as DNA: TGTGCCAGCAGCTTAGCGGGCAGGGTAAAGGAGCAGTACTTC.

The CDR3 nucleotides read TGTGCCAGCAGCTCCCTTGACCAGGGTTCGGCGTATTCACCCCTCCACTTT. It specifies CASSSLDQGSAYSPLHF. The chain recombines TRBV7-9 with TRBJ1-6; possible D gene TRBD1, 5 bases. The CDR3 loop spans 17 amino acids. Germline-derived CDR1 and CDR2 are SEHNR and FQNEAQ (reference sequence). V was trimmed by 4 bases and J by 8 bases, leaving 21 bases between them.

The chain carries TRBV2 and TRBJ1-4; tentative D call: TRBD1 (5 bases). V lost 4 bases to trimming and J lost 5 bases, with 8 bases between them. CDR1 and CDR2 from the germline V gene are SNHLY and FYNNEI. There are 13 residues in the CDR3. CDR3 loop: CASSGGENEKLFF. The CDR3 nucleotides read TGTGCCAGCAGTGGGGGCGAGAATGAAAAACTGTTTTTT.

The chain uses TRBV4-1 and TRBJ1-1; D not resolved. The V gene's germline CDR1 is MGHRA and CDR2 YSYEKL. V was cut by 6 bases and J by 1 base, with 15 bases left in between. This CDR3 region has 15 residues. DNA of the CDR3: TGCGCCAGCAGAAGGGAGCAAAACGAGAACACTGAAGCTTTCTTT. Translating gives CASRREQNENTEAFF.

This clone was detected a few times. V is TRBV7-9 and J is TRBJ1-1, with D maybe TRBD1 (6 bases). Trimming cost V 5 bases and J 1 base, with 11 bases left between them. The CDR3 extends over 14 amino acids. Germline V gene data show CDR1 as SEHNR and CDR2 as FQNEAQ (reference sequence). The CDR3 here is CASSPPGANTEAFF. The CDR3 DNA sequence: TGTGCCAGCAGCCCTCCAGGGGCGAACACTGAAGCTTTCTTT.

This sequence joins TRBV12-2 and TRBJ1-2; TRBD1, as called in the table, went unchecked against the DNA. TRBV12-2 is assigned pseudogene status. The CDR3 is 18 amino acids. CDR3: CASRLAQGSRDRVDGYTF. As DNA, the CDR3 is TGTGCAAGTCGCTTAGCTCAGGGGAGTAGGGACAGGGTGGATGGCTACACCTTC.

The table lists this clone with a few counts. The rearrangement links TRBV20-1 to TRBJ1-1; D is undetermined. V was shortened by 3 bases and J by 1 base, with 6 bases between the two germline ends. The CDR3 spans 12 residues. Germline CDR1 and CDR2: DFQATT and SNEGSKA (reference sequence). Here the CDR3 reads CSASIGNTEAFF. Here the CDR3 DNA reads TGCAGTGCTAGTATCGGGAACACTGAAGCTTTCTTT.